This T cell receptor (beta chain) was sequenced during a study of T-cell reconstitution after alpha-beta-depleted transplantation in children (dated by TCRdb to 2016 to 2017). As for the study more broadly: Using TCR repertoire profiling, the study quantitatively followed how T-cell immune reconstitution unfolded in children after TCRalphabeta/CD19-depleted allogeneic hematopoietic cell transplantation.

The CDR1 and CDR2 encoded by the germline V gene (reference sequence) are DFQATT and SNEGSKA. V was cut back by 0 bases and J by 4 bases, leaving a gap of 10 bases between them. The CDR3 runs 14 amino acids, cysteine and phenylalanine included. The sequence is cut down to CDR3 DNA, 42 bases in frame from base 1. This clonotype was seen a handful of times. Its recognized antigen is unknown. There are no base qualities to consult, and no much larger clone falls within one base. The method behind the library was PCR. Data came from an Illumina HiSeq 2500. Molecular barcoding was employed in the preparation of TCR libraries, with unique molecular identifiers being used to normalize TCRbeta repertoire quantification. TCRdb took the public reads, trimmed them with fastp at Q25, ran MiXCR for clone calling and kept in-frame beta chains. Entries that share a CDR3 protein sequence are merged under the most common genes and DNA. The sample has a few hundred thousand distinct CDR3 sequences on record, about 14% of them singletons. Roughly 4.3% of the sample is taken by the ten largest.

The sequencing here drew on PBMCs, taken from the stem cell graft. The chain was built from TRBV20-1 and TRBJ1-3; no D segment can be confidently identified. This TCR derives from a human donor who donated a stem cell graft to a child with Fanconi anemia. In nucleotide form, the sequence is TGCAGTGCTAGAGATCCCCGAGGAGGAAACACCATATATTTT. The translation is CSARDPRGGNTIYF.